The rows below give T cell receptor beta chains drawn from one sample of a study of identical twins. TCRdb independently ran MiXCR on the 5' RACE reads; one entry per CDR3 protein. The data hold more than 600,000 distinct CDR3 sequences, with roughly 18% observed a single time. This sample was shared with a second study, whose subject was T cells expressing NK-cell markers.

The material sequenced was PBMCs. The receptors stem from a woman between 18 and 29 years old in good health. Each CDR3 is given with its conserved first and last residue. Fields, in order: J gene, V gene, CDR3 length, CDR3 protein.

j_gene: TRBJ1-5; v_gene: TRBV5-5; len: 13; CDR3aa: CASSFDSYQPQHF
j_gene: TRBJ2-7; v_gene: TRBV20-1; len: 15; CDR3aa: CSARDSAGLKREQYF
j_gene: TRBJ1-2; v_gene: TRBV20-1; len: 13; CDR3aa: CSAGPNPNYGYTF
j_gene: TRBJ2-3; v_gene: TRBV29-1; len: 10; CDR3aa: CSVKYDTQYF
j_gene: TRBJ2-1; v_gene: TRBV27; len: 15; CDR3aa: CASSSESILDNEQFF
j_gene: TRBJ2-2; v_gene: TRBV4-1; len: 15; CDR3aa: CASRPRWGSTGELFF
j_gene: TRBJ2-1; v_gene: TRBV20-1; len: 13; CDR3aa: CSTRGQNYNEQFF
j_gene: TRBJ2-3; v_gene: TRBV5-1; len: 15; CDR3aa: CASSLPGGDTDTQYF
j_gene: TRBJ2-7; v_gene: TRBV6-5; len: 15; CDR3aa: CASSYSSGITYEQYF
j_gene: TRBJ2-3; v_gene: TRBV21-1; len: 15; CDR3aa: CASSKARTMGDTQYF
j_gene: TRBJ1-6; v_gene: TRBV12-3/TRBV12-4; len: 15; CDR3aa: CASSLVPGRDSPLHF
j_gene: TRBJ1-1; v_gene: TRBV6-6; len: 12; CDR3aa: CASSPQGALAFF
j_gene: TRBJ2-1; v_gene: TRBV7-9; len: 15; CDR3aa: CASSPGDYSMDEQFF
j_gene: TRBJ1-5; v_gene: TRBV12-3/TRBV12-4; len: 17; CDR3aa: CASTTTGGGLGNQPQHF
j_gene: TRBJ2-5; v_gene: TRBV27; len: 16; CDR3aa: CASSPGRGLGKETQYF
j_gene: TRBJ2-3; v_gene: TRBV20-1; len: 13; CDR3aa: CSASRGDTDTQYF
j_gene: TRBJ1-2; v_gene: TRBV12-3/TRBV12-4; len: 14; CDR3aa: CASKPREGHYGYTF
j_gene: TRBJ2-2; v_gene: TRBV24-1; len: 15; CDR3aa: CATKGREGSVGELFF
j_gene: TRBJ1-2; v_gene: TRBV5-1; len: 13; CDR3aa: CASSLAGSYGYTF
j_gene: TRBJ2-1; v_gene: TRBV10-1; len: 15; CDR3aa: CASSDPGLAGRSLFF
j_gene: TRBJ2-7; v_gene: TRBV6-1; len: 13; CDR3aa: CASSPDLGREQYF
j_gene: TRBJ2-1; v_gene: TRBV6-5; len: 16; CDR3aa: CASSYSDTSGRTEQFF
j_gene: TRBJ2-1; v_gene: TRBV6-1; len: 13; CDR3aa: CANLDRVYNEQFF
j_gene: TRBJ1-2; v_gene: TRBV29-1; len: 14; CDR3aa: CSVAGTGGNYGYTF
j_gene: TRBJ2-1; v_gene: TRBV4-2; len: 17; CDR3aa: CASSQELAASSYNEQFF
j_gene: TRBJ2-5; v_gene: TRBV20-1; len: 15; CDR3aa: CSANLLAGGPETQYF
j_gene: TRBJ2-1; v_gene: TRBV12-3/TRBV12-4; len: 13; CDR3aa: CASSLRRRDEQFF
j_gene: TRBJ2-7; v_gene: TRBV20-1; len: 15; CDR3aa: CSASEGGLAGDEQYF
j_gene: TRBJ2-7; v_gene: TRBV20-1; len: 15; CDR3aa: CSADTGTTGGYEQYF
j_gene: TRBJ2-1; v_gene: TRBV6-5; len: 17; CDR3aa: CASSYSGTSGWINEQFF
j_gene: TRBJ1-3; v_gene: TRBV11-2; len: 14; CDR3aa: CASSSDYSRNTIYF
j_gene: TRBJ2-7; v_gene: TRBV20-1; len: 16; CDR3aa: CSASDVSWGLSYEQYF
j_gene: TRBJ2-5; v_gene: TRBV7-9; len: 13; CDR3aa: CASTRLAIETQYF
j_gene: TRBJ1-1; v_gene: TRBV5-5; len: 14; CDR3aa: CASSFSQENTEAFF
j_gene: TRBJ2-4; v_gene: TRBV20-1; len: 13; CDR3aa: CSIYRRAKNIQYF
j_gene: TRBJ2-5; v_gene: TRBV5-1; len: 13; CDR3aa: CASSAGSEETQYF
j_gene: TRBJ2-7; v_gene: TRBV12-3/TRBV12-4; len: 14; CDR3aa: CASSPGRGAREQYF
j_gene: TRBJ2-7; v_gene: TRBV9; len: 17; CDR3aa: CASSVAGVTGGLYEQYF
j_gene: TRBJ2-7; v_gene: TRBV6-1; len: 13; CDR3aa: CASSDRGSYEQYF
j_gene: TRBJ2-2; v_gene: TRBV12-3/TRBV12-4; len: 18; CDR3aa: CASRFLRGGTAGTGELFF
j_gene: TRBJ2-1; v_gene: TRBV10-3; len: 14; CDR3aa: CATLPGLSDNEQFF
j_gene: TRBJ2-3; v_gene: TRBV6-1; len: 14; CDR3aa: CASSPLDSTDTQYF
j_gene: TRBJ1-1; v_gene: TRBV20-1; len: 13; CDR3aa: CSARDHGETEAFF
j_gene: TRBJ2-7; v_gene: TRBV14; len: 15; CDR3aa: CASSQKPAEFYEQYF
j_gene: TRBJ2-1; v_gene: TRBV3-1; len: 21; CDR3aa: CASSPDPNPGLAGGGYNEQFF
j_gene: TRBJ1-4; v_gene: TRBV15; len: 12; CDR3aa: CATSRAAGRLFF
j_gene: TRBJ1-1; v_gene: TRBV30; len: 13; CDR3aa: CAWSVAGPTGAFF
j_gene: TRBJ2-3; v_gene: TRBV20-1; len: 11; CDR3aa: CSAGATDTQYF
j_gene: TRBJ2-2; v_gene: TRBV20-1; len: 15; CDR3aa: CSAPSRTSGTGELFF
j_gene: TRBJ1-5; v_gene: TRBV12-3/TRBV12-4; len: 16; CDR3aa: CASTPGTGLNNQPQHF
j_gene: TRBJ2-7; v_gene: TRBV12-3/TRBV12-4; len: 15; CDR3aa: CASSPSVNRVYEQYF
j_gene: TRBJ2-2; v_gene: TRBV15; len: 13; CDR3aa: CATSRDVAGELFF
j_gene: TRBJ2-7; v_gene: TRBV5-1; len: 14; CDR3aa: CASSPIPTSYEQYF
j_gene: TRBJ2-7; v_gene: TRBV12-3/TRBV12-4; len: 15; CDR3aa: CASSLRDSSSYEQYF
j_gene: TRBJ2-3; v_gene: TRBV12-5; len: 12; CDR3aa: CASGSQSNTQYF
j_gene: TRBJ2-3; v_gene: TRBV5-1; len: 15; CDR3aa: CASSLALYRADTQYF
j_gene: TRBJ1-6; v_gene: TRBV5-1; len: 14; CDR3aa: CASSGHPTGSPLHF
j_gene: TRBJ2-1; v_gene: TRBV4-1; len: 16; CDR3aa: CASSQGIAGEYNEQFF
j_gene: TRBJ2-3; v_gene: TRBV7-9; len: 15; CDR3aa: CASSLVLARTDTQYF